This T cell receptor (beta chain) was profiled in a study of blood T cell repertoires in COVID-19 (dated by TCRdb to the early 2020s). Regarding the study in general: The collaborator samples originated in the United States, Italy and Spain and spanned the acute and convalescent phases of COVID-19. The prospective study material was composed of cDNA or gDNA derived from T cells, B-cell-depleted T cells, or PBMCs. Subjects who had been exposed to COVID-19, were actively infected with it, or had recovered from it provided the deeply sampled blood TCRbeta repertoires that made up the dataset. The repertoires were released in a freely available public database meant as a resource for research on the immune response to SARS-CoV-2. The samples were drawn from two sources: the first 160 participants of the ongoing ImmuneRACE study, and over 950 subjects contributed by 6 global collaborators. Sample metadata almost always included a de-identified subject ID, COVID-19 status, age in years and sex. Where available, HLA class I and class II types were obtained from metadata supplied by the sample provider rather than from assay-based typing.

A remark on this clone: The clone's antigen remains unknown. Qualities for individual bases were not recorded, and no much larger clone is one base off.

The immunoSEQ Assay, a bias-controlled multiplex PCR, was used to amplify TCRbeta CDR3 regions from genomic DNA. In the source study's methods: The number of nucleated cells in each sample was estimated by amplification of reference gene primers within the assay. To quantify the absolute abundance of each unique TCRbeta CDR3 rearrangement, sequence reads were collapsed and filtered. For each sample, productive Simpson clonality was calculated by taking the square root of Simpson's diversity index across productive rearrangements. TCRdb retrieved this table from immuneACCESS and kept in-frame rearrangements only. Not all clones are present; in checked studies, unresolved V genes account for under half, and no reason is known for the remainder. V, J and clone size were drawn from that table, and D and trimming were deduced from the DNA. Present in this sample are a few hundred thousand clones, about 88% of which were seen just once. The ten top clones hold approximately 8% of the sample.

Enrolling through a virtual design, the prospective study's participants ranged in age from about 18 to 89 years and lived across approximately 25 United States geographic areas. Cohort assignment in the prospective study relied on participant-reported clinical history from a screening survey and a study questionnaire. Recovered participants in ImmuneRACE Cohort 3 were defined by two consecutive negative NP/OP PCR tests, clearance by a healthcare professional, or resolution of symptoms. Mobile phlebotomists in the prospective study collected whole blood, serum and a nasopharyngeal or oropharyngeal swab from every participant. Additional blood draws and questionnaires over an approximately 2-month period could optionally be provided by prospective study participants. Before DNA extraction, prospective study blood samples were shipped either frozen or at room temperature. Study-wide findings and limitations: How much clinical and demographic metadata was included differed by source and by participant, and the metadata was provided uncurated.

The sequencing input was PBMCs or T cells enriched from blood (not recorded which). This TCR came from an older woman who had recovered from COVID-19.

The encoded CDR3 is CASSLAGADQETQYF. The DNA is TGCGCCAGCAGCTTAGCGGGGGCCGATCAAGAGACCCAGTACTTC. Recombination connected TRBV5-1 to TRBJ2-5; 8 nucleotides in the junction match TRBD2. Ends trimmed: V by 2 bases, J by 2 bases; bases unmatched to a gene: 5. Spanning cysteine to phenylalanine, the CDR3 consists of 15 amino acids. Left in the record is the CDR3 DNA by itself, 45 bases read in frame from the first base. CDR1 SGHRS and CDR2 YFSETQ are derived from the germline V gene.